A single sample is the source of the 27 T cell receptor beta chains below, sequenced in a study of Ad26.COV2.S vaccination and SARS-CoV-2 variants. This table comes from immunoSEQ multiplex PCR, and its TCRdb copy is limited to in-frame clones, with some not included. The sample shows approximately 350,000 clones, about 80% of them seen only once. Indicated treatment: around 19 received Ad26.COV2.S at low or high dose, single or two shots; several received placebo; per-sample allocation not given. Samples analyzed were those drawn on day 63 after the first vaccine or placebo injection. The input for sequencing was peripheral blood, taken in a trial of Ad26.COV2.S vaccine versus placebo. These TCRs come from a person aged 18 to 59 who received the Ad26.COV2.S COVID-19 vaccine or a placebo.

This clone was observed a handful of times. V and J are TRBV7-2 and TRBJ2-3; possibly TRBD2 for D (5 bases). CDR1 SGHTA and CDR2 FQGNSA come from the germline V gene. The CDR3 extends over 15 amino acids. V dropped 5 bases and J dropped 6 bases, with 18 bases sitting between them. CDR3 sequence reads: CASSNGPERPDTQYF. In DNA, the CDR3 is TGTGCCAGCAGCAATGGGCCCGAGCGGCCGGATACGCAGTATTTT.

In DNA form, the CDR3 reads TGTGCCAGCAGCTTGCAGGGGGGGAGGAACAATGAGCAGTTCTTC. This codes for CASSLQGGRNNEQFF. V usage is TRBV7-2 and J usage is TRBJ2-1; possibly TRBD1 or TRBD2 for D (7 bases each). CDR1 SGHTA and CDR2 FQGNSA come from the germline V gene. Trimming removed 3 bases from V and 5 bases from J, with 14 bases in between. The CDR3 consists of 15 residues.

The CDR3 sequence is CASSHHSDRALRSYTF. CDR3 nucleotides: TGTGCCAGCAGCCATCATTCGGACAGGGCCCTTAGAAGCTACACCTTC. This chain joins TRBV7-9 and TRBJ1-2; TRBD1 aligns across 8 bases. J was trimmed by 9 bases and V by 5 bases; bases with no gene match: 17. Germline CDR1 and CDR2: SEHNR and FQNEAQ (reference sequence). The CDR3 is made up of 16 amino acids.

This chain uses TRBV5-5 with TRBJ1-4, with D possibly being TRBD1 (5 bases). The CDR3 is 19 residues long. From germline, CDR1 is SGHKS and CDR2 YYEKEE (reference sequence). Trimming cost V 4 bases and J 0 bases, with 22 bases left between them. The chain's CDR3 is CASSPNPRQRGATNEKLFF. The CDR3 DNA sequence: TGTGCCAGCAGCCCAAACCCCCGACAGAGGGGAGCAACTAATGAAAAACTGTTTTTT.

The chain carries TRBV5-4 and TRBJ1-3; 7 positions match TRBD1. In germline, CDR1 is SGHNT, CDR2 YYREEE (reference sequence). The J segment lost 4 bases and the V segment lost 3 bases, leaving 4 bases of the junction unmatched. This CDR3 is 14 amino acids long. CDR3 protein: CASSSPDRGNTIYF. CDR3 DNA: TGTGCCAGCAGCTCCCCGGACAGGGGAAACACCATATATTTT.

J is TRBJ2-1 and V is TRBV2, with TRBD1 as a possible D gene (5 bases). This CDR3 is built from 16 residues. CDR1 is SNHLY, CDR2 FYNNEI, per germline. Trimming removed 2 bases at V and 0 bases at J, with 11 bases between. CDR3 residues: CASSEPTGISYNEQFF. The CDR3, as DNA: TGTGCCAGCAGTGAACCCACAGGTATCTCCTACAATGAGCAGTTCTTC.

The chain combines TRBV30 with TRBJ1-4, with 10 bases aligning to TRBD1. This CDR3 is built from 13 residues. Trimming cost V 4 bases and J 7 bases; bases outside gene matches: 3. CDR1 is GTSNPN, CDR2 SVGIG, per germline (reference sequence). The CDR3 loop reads CAWKDRGVEKLFF. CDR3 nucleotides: TGTGCCTGGAAGGACAGGGGGGTTGAAAAACTGTTTTTT.

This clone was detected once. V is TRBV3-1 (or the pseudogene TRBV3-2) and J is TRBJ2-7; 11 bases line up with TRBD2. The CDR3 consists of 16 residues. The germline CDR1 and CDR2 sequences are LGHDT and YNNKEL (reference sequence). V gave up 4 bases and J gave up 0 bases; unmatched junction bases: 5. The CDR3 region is CASSPGLADLSYEQYF. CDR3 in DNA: TGTGCCAGCAGCCCGGGACTAGCGGACCTCTCCTACGAGCAGTACTTC.

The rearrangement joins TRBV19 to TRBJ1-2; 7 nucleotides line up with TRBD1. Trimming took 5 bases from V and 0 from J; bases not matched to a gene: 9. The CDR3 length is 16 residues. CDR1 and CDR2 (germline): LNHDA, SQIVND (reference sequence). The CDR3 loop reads CASSLYRGPPNYGYTF. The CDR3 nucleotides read TGTGCCAGTAGTCTATACAGGGGCCCGCCTAACTATGGCTACACCTTC.

The CDR3 region is CASSFGGSYEQYF. CDR3 nucleotides: TGTGCCAGCAGCTTCGGGGGCTCCTACGAGCAGTACTTC. The V gene is TRBV13, the J gene TRBJ2-7, with D possibly being TRBD2 (6 bases). Trimming shortened V by 3 bases and J by 0 bases, and 6 bases separated the two germline ends. In germline, CDR1 is PRHDT, CDR2 FYEKMQ (reference sequence). The CDR3 is 13 residues long.

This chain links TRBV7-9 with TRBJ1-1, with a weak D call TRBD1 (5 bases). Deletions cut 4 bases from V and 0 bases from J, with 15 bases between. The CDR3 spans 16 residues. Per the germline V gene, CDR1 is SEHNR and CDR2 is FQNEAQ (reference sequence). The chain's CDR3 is CASSSKVRGVNTEAFF. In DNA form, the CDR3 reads TGTGCCAGCAGCTCTAAAGTGAGGGGAGTGAACACTGAAGCTTTCTTT. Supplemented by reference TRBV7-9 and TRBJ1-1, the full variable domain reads DTGVSQNPRHKITKRGQNVTFRCDPISEHNRLYWYRQTLGQGPEFLTYFQNEAQLEKSRLLSDRFSAERPKGSFSTLEIQRTEQGDSAMYLCASSSKVRGVNTEAFFGQGTRLTVV.

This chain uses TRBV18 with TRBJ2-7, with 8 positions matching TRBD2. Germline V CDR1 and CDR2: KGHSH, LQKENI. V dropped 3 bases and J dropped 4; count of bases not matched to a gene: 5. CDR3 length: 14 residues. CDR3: CASSPSGGEYEQYF. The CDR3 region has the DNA TGTGCCAGCTCACCCTCCGGGGGGGAGTACGAGCAGTACTTC.

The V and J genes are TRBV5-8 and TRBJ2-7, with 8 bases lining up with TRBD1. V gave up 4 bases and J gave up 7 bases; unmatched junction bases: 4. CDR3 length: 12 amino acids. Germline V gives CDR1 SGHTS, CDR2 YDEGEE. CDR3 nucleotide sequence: TGTGCCAGCAGCAGACGGACAGGGGAGCAGTACTTC. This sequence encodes CASSRRTGEQYF.

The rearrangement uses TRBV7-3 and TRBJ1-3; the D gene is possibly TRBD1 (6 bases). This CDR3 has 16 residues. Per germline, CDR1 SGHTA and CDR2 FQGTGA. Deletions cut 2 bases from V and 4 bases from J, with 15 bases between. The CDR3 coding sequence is TGTGCCAGCAGCTTATCCTACAGGGCATGGGGAAACACCATATATTTT. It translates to CASSLSYRAWGNTIYF.

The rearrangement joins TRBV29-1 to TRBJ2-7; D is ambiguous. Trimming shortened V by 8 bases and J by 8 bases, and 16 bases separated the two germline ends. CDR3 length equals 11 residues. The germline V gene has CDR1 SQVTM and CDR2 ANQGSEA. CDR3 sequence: CSSWTDSQQYF. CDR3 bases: TGCAGCTCATGGACCGATAGCCAGCAGTACTTC.

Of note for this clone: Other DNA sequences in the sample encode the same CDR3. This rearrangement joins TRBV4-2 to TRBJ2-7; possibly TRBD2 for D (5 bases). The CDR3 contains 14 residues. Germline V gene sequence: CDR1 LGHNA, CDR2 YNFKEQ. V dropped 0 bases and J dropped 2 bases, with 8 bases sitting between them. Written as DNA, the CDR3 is TGTGCCAGCAGCCAAGATCCCGGGACCTACGAGCAGTACTTC. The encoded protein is CASSQDPGTYEQYF.

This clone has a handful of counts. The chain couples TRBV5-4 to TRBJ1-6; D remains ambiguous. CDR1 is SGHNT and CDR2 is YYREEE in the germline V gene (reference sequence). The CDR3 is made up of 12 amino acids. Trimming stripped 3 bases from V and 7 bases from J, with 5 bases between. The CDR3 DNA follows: TGTGCCAGCAGCTCCCCAAATTCACCCCTCCACTTT. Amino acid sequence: CASSSPNSPLHF.

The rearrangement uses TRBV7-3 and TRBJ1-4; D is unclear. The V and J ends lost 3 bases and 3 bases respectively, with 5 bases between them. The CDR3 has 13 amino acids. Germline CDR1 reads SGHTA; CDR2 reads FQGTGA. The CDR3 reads CASSLMANEKLFF. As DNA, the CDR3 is TGTGCCAGCAGCTTGATGGCTAATGAAAAACTGTTTTTT.

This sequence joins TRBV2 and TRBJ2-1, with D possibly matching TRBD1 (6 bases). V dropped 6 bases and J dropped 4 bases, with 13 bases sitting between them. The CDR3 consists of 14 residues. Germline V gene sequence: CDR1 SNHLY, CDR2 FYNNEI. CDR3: CASRQGLTYNEQFF. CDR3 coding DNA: TGTGCCAGCAGACAGGGCCTTACTTACAATGAGCAGTTCTTC.

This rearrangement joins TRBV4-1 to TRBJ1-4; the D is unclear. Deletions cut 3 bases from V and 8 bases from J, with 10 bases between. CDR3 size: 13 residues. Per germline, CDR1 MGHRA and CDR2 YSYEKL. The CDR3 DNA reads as TGCGCCAGCAGCCAGCCCATAAAGGAAAAACTGTTTTTT. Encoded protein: CASSQPIKEKLFF.

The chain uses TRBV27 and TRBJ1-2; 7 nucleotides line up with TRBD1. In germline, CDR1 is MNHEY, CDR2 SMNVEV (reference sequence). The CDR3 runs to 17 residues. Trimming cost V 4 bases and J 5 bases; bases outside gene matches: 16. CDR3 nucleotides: TGTGCCAGCAGTTCATCCCCTTTACAGGGGCCCCCTTATGGCTACACCTTC. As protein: CASSSSPLQGPPYGYTF.

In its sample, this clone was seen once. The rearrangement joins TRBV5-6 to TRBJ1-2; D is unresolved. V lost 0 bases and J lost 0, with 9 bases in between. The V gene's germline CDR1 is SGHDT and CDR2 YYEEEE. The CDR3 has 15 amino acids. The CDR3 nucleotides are TGTGCCAGCAGCTTGGGGTTATTTACTAACTATGGCTACACCTTC. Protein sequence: CASSLGLFTNYGYTF.

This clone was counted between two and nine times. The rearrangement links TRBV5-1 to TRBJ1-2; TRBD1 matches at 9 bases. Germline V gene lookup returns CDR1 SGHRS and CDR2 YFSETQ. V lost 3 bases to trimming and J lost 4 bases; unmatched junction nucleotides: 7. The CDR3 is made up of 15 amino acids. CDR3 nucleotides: TGCGCCAGCAGCTCTGCTCCGGGACAGGGCTATGGCTACACCTTC. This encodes CASSSAPGQGYGYTF.

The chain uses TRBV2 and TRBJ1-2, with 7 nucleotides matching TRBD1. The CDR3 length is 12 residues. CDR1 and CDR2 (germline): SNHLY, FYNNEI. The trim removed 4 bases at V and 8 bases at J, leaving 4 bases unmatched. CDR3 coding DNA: TGTGCCAGCAGTGTAGACAGGGCCGGCTACACCTTC. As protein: CASSVDRAGYTF.

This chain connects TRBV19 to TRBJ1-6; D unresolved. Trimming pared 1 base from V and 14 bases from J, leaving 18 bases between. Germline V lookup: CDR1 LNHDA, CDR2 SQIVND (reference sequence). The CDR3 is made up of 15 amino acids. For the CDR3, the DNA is TGTGCCAGTAGTATAGTGTTAGGGCTCATCGGGGCCCTCCACTTT. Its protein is CASSIVLGLIGALHF.

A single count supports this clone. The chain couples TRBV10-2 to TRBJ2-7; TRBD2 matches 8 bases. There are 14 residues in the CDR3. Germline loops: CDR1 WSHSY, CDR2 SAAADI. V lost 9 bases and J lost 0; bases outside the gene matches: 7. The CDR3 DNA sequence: TGCGCCAGTCACGTAGCGGGGAGCTCCTACGAGCAGTACTTC. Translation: CASHVAGSSYEQYF.

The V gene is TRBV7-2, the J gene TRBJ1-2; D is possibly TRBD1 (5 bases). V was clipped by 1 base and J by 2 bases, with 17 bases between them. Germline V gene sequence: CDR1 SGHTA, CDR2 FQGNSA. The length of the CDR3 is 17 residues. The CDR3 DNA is TGTGCCAGCAGCTTAGTGGGGGGTATATGGCTAAACTATGGCTACACCTTC. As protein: CASSLVGGIWLNYGYTF.